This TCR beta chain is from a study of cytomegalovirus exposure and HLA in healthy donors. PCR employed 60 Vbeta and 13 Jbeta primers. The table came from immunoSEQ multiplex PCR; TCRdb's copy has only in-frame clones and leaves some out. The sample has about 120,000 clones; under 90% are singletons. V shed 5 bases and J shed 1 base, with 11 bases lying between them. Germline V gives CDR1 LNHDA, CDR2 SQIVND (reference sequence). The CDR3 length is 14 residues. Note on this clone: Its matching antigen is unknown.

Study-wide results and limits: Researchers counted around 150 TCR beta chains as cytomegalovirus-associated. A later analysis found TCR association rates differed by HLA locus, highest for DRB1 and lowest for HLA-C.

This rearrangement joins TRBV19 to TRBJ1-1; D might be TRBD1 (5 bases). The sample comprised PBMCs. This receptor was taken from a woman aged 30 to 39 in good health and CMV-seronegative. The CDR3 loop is CASSPGHTNTEAFF. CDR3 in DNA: TGTGCCAGTAGTCCCGGACACACGAACACTGAAGCTTTCTTT.